This T cell receptor (beta chain) emerged from a study of cytomegalovirus exposure and HLA in healthy donors. Study-level results: A later analysis showed HLA-associated TCR beta chains outstripping equally common others in clonal expansion.

Germline V gives CDR1 SGDLS, CDR2 YYNGEE. Trimming cost V 0 bases and J 7 bases; bases outside gene matches: 11. The length of the CDR3 is 18 residues. PCR was performed using 60 Vbeta and 13 Jbeta primers. Only in-frame clones appear in the TCRdb table, and some are missing; sequencing was by immunoSEQ multiplex PCR. The sample holds approximately 190,000 clones, 75% to 80% seen once. With respect to this clone: Its antigen is as yet unknown.

The sequenced sample was PBMCs. The J gene is TRBJ2-1, the V gene TRBV9; TRBD2 aligns across 12 bases. The sequence was obtained from a woman in her 30s in good health and CMV-seropositive. CDR3: CASSVGPILAGGRNEQFF. In DNA, the CDR3 is TGTGCCAGCAGCGTAGGCCCGATCCTAGCGGGAGGGCGAAATGAGCAGTTCTTC.